This TCR beta chain originates from a study of neurological immune-mediated disorders. General study results and limits: Across subjects, no CDR3 amino acid sequence appeared in expanded clones of more than one subject, a finding that suggested private repertoires in all groups.

Time point of the sample: longitudinal time-point 1 (baseline). It was blood bank volunteers in Maryland, USA who made up the healthy controls. The cDNA was generated through 5'RACE incorporating 10-nucleotide random UMIs. TCRdb recomputed calls from the 5' RACE reads with MiXCR, one row per CDR3 protein. Among over 55,000 distinct CDR3 sequences listed, 10% were seen once. This clonotype appeared many times. Antigen: not known. The TCR originated in a man aged 30 to 39 in good health. Input material: PBMCs.

The CDR3 sequence: CAISEKTSGVSYEQYF. For the CDR3, the DNA is TGTGCCATCAGTGAGAAGACTAGCGGGGTGTCCTACGAGCAGTACTTC. The chain joins TRBV10-3 to TRBJ2-7, with 11 bases that match TRBD2. V lost 2 bases to trimming and J lost 1 base; unmatched junction nucleotides: 4. This CDR3 contains 16 residues. CDR1 is ENHRY and CDR2 is SYGVKD in the germline V gene.